The rows below give T cell receptor beta chains drawn from one sample of a study of blood T cell repertoires in COVID-19. Profiled with immunoSEQ multiplex PCR; TCRdb holds only in-frame clones, not every one. This table holds under 250,000 clones, about 80% found once. Sequencing was carried out using peripheral blood. The receptors were gathered from an older man with acute or convalescent COVID-19. The CDR3 runs from the conserved cysteine through the conserved F or W. Fields, in order: J gene, V gene, D gene, clone size, CDR3 DNA, CDR3 protein. The D gene is left open where the match is weak. Clone size is given for some rows only: seen once, a few or many times, or a class if the clone is expanded.

>TRBJ2-1|TRBV5-4|TRBD2|.
TGTGCCAGCAGAATTTCGGTGGGGGGGAGCTCCTACAATGAGCAGTTCTTC
CASRISVGGSSYNEQFF
>TRBJ1-2|TRBV3-1/TRBV3-2|.|.
TGTGCCAGCGGGCCCCAACAGGGCAATGGCTACACCTTC
CASGPQQGNGYTF
>TRBJ1-5|TRBV6-2/TRBV6-3|.|.
TGTGCCAGCAGTTACTCGACTTATAGCAATCAGCCCCAGCATTTT
CASSYSTYSNQPQHF
>TRBJ2-5|TRBV4-1|TRBD2|once
TGCGCCAGCAGCCAACCTCTAGCGGGAGGGCCACGGGAGACCCAGTACTTC
CASSQPLAGGPRETQYF
>TRBJ2-6|TRBV5-1|TRBD1|.
TGCGCCAGCAGCGTGACAGGGTCCACCTCTGGGGCCAACGTCCTGACTTTC
CASSVTGSTSGANVLTF
>TRBJ1-1|TRBV5-6|TRBD1|.
TGTGCCAGCAGCTTGCGAAACAGGGGAAGGACTGAAGCTTTCTTT
CASSLRNRGRTEAFF
>TRBJ2-3|TRBV5-1|.|.
TGCGCCAGCAGCTTGAAACTAGTAGAGGGGGCAGATACGCAGTATTTT
CASSLKLVEGADTQYF
>TRBJ1-2|TRBV6-4|.|.
TGTGCCAGCAGTGACCCGGGACACCGTAACTATGGCTACACCTTC
CASSDPGHRNYGYTF
>TRBJ1-6|TRBV30|.|.
TGTGCCTGGAGTGTAAAGGCAGGCTATAATTCACCCCTCCACTTT
CAWSVKAGYNSPLHF
>TRBJ1-5|TRBV30|TRBD1|.
TGTGCCTGGAGTGCGGGACAGCCCGGGGTTCAGCCCCAGCATTTT
CAWSAGQPGVQPQHF
>TRBJ2-1|TRBV5-1|TRBD1|once
TGCGCCAGCAGCTTAGGACAGGGATCCCACAATGAGCAGTTCTTC
CASSLGQGSHNEQFF
>TRBJ1-1|TRBV2|.|.
TGTGCCAGCACCAGGACTGAAGCTTTCTTT
CASTRTEAFF
>TRBJ2-7|TRBV7-8|.|few
TGTGCCAGCAGCTTATACCAGAACTACGAGCAGTACTTC
CASSLYQNYEQYF
>TRBJ2-3|TRBV3-1/TRBV3-2|.|.
TGTGCCAGCAGCCAAGTTAGAGATACGCAGTATTTT
CASSQVRDTQYF
>TRBJ1-2|TRBV6-1|TRBD1|.
TGTGCCAGCAGTGAAGCACAGGGGGCTCTCTATGGCTACACCTTC
CASSEAQGALYGYTF
>TRBJ2-1|TRBV12-3/TRBV12-4|.|.
TGTGCCAGCAGTTCTGGAGGCGAAAATGAGCAGTTCTTC
CASSSGGENEQFF
>TRBJ2-1|TRBV2|.|.
TGTGCCAGCAAATGGGACTCGAGCTCCTACAATGAGCAGTTCTTC
CASKWDSSSYNEQFF
>TRBJ2-1|TRBV3-1/TRBV3-2|TRBD2|.
TGTGCCAGCAGCCAAGCTAGCGGGAGGGGGAATGAGCAGTTCTTC
CASSQASGRGNEQFF
>TRBJ2-3|TRBV9|.|.
TGTGCCAGCACTCAGGCAGGGTTTAGTGATACGCAGTATTTT
CASTQAGFSDTQYF
>TRBJ2-7|TRBV15|.|.
TGTGCCACCAGCAGAGATCGAGGGGGGGCCTACGAGCAGTACTTC
CATSRDRGGAYEQYF
>TRBJ2-3|TRBV5-1|TRBD1|.
TGCGCCAGCCGGGGTCGTGGACAGGGGTCAGATACGCAGTATTTT
CASRGRGQGSDTQYF
>TRBJ2-7|TRBV5-1|TRBD1|.
TGCGCCAGCAGCCGATTTACAGGGGGTATCCCCTACGAGCAGTACTTC
CASSRFTGGIPYEQYF